A single sample is the source of the 10 T cell receptor beta chains below, sequenced in a study of lymphopenia after photon versus proton radiotherapy. TCRdb's table, derived via immunoSEQ multiplex PCR, lists solely in-frame clones and lacks some. The sample has about 8,300 clones, 85% to 90% seen once. Sample: peripheral blood, taken from a patient treated with photon-based radiotherapy. These receptors all stem from a man of 80 years or more with cholangiocarcinoma.

This clone was counted a few times. At one of its ends the junction is not consistent with the germline gene, which may arise from a read error. V is TRBV7-9 and J is TRBJ1-2; D is ambiguous. The CDR3 runs to 15 residues. Germline CDR1 reads SEHNR; CDR2 reads FQNEAQ (reference sequence). The CDR3 nucleotides read TGTGCCAGCACCTTAGTAGTCTCGGGGATCTATGGCTACACCTTC. Its protein is CASTLVVSGIYGYTF.

The chain has TRBV11-1 and TRBJ2-2, with TRBD2 as a possible D gene (6 bases). CDR1 and CDR2 from the germline V gene are SGHAT and FQDESV (reference sequence). This CDR3 region has 14 residues. V gave up 4 bases and J gave up 5 bases, with 11 bases separating them. CDR3 amino acids: CASSSGRETGELFF. Written as DNA, the CDR3 is TGTGCCAGCAGCTCGGGCCGGGAGACCGGGGAGCTGTTTTTT.

This clone appeared a single time. The chain combines TRBV20-1 with TRBJ1-1, with D perhaps TRBD1 (6 bases). Germline V gene data show CDR1 as DFQATT and CDR2 as SNEGSKA (reference sequence). The CDR3 covers 11 residues. The ends were cut back, 4 bases at V and 7 bases at J, with 10 bases in the middle. In DNA, the CDR3 is TGCAGTGCTACCCAGGGGATTGAAGCTTTCTTT. Protein: CSATQGIEAFF.

The chain recombines TRBV21-1 with TRBJ1-5. TRBV21-1 is annotated as a pseudogene. This CDR3 comprises 18 residues. Written as DNA, the CDR3 is TGTGCCAGCAGCAAGGGTTCTGGGGTCTTTAATGGCAATCAGCCCCAGCATTTT. Translating it yields CASSKGSGVFNGNQPQHF.

The J gene is TRBJ1-1, the V gene TRBV9; 7 bases agree with TRBD1. CDR3 length: 15 residues. J gave up 4 bases and V 4 bases, and 10 bases lay outside the gene matches. Looked up from germline, CDR1 is SGDLS and CDR2 is YYNGEE. The CDR3 DNA is TGTGCCAGCAGCTACACAGGGGAAGGGAGCACTGAAGCTTTCTTT. It codes for CASSYTGEGSTEAFF.

V is TRBV5-1 and J is TRBJ2-2; no reliable D call. V was cut by 0 bases and J by 5 bases, with 5 bases left in between. This CDR3 has 13 amino acids. Germline-derived CDR1 and CDR2 are SGHRS and YFSETQ. Here the CDR3 DNA reads TGCGCCAGCAGCTTGGACAGTACCGGGGAGCTGTTTTTT. It encodes CASSLDSTGELFF.

The DNA of the CDR3 is TGTGCCAGCAGCTTACAAGAGACCCAGTACTTC. Translated: CASSLQETQYF. V usage is TRBV7-9 and J usage is TRBJ2-5; D remains ambiguous. CDR3 size: 11 residues. V lost 2 bases and J 2 bases, leaving 0 bases between the germline ends. The V gene's germline CDR1 is SEHNR and CDR2 FQNEAQ (reference sequence).

The genes are TRBV19 and TRBJ2-5, with D perhaps matching TRBD2 (6 bases). V gave up 1 base and J gave up 1 base, with 10 bases separating them. Germline V lookup: CDR1 LNHDA, CDR2 SQIVND (reference sequence). The CDR3 covers 15 residues. The chain's CDR3 is CASSIGWRGQETQYF. The DNA for the CDR3 is TGTGCCAGTAGTATAGGGTGGAGGGGCCAAGAGACCCAGTACTTC.

This rearrangement joins TRBV7-2 to TRBJ1-3; a possible D gene is TRBD1 (6 bases). The CDR3 consists of 13 residues. The V gene lost 5 bases and the J gene lost 4 bases, with 9 bases spanning the gap. The germline V gene encodes CDR1 SGHTA and CDR2 FQGNSA. The CDR3 DNA sequence: TGTGCCAGCAGCCTAGGGACAGGAAACACCATATATTTT. This codes for CASSLGTGNTIYF.

CDR3 sequence reads: CASSKVVFGTATDTQYF. CDR3 in DNA: TGTGCCAGCAGCAAAGTGGTCTTCGGCACCGCCACAGATACGCAGTATTTT. This rearrangement joins TRBV21-1 to TRBJ2-3. TRBV21-1 is flagged as a pseudogene. The CDR3 has 17 residues.